There are a few counts of the clone carrying this T cell receptor (beta chain). Trimming at V came to 0 bases and at J to 0 bases, leaving 2 bases not matched to a gene. The CDR3 spans 16 residues. The V gene's germline CDR1 is SGHRS and CDR2 YFSETQ. One entry per CDR3 protein results from TCRdb running MiXCR on the 5' RACE reads. The table shows roughly 250,000 distinct CDR3 sequences, with about an eighth occurring only once. These data originate in a study of T cells after yellow fever vaccination. Sequencing was performed on CD4+ T cells sorted from PBMCs, taken 45 days after the yellow fever booster vaccination. This receptor was identified in a young man who received the YFV17D yellow fever vaccine. The genes are TRBV5-1 and TRBJ2-3; TRBD2 agrees at 9 bases. The CDR3, as DNA: TGCGCCAGCAGCTTGGTTACTAGCGGGAGCACAGATACGCAGTATTTT. Amino acid sequence: CASSLVTSGSTDTQYF.